The T cell receptor (beta chain) under discussion was sequenced for a study of control samples from healthy donors and cancer patients. CDR3 length: 16 residues. Germline-derived CDR1 and CDR2 are SGHRS and YFSETQ. Deletions cut 6 bases from V and 5 bases from J, with 23 bases between. Some clones are missing from TCRdb's copy, which holds only in-frame ones; the method was immunoSEQ multiplex PCR. The sample lists some 210,000 clones; roughly nine tenths were seen once. The TCR was taken from a man under 40 in good health. V is TRBV5-1 and J is TRBJ1-2, with D possibly being TRBD1 (6 bases). The sample comprised blood. The CDR3: CASTKDRGSPGYGYTF. CDR3 DNA: TGCGCCAGCACCAAGGATAGGGGGAGCCCCGGTTATGGCTACACCTTC.